One sample yielded the 31 T cell receptor beta chains listed below, sequenced in a study of identical twins (dated by TCRdb to about 2016). Library creation used 5' RACE. Sequencing used an Illumina HiSeq 2000. The raw public reads went through TCRdb reprocessing: fastp at Q25, MiXCR clone calling, in-frame beta chains kept. CDR3 protein sequences are deduplicated, and each keeps its most common genes and DNA. Across this sample there are roughly 250,000 distinct CDR3 sequences, with 7% to 8.5% seen only once. The top ten constitute under 6% of the sample. The data were also submitted as part of a second study, on yellow fever vaccine responses in identical twins.

Material: CD8+ T cells sorted from blood. The source is a woman between 18 and 29 years old in good health.

This clonotype has a count of ten or more. The V gene is TRBV15, the J gene TRBJ2-6; D is unresolved. The CDR3 sequence is 15 residues long. With 7 bases removed from V and 4 bases from J, the gap between germline ends came to 14 bases. CDR1 LNHNV and CDR2 YYDKDF come from the germline V gene (reference sequence). The CDR3 loop is CATTSGPTGANVLTF. The CDR3 DNA reads TGTGCCACCACCTCCGGTCCCACCGGGGCCAACGTCCTGACTTTC.

This clonotype has a count of ten or more. V gene TRBV20-1 combines with J gene TRBJ1-2, with 10 bases matching TRBD1. The CDR3 contains 14 residues. V dropped 5 bases and J dropped 6; count of bases not matched to a gene: 9. The germline V gene has CDR1 DFQATT and CDR2 SNEGSKA (reference sequence). The CDR3 nucleotides are TGCAGTGCTCGACAGGGGGCCGAGGTGGATGGCTACACCTTC. It codes for CSARQGAEVDGYTF.

The J gene is TRBJ2-7, the V gene TRBV6-2 or TRBV6-3; D may be TRBD1 (6 bases). The germline V and J ends were trimmed by 5 bases and 2 bases, with 13 bases remaining between them. CDR3 length: 14 amino acids. The germline CDR1 and CDR2 sequences are MNHEY and SVGEGT. The CDR3 sequence: CASSRRQAPYEQYF. CDR3 in DNA: TGTGCCAGCAGTAGAAGACAGGCCCCCTACGAGCAGTACTTC.

This clonotype was observed at least ten times. This chain connects TRBV6-2 or TRBV6-3 to TRBJ2-6, with 9 nucleotides matching TRBD1. The CDR3 spans 22 residues. CDR1 MNHEY and CDR2 SVGEGT come from the germline V gene. J lost 0 bases, V lost 5 bases, and 20 bases had no gene match. The chain's CDR3 is CASSLTGTGRLGGPSGANVLTF. CDR3 bases: TGTGCCAGCAGTCTGACCGGGACAGGGCGCCTAGGGGGACCCTCTGGGGCCAACGTCCTGACTTTC.

This clonotype was seen many times. The chain joins TRBV5-5 to TRBJ2-1, with D maybe TRBD2 (6 bases). Germline CDR1 is SGHKS and CDR2 is YYEKEE (reference sequence). The CDR3 length is 15 residues. Trimming shortened V by 0 bases and J by 6 bases, and 13 bases separated the two germline ends. CDR3 coding DNA: TGTGCCAGCAGCTTGGCAGGGCGGGACCTCAATGAGCAGTTCTTC. The encoded protein is CASSLAGRDLNEQFF.

A few counts support this clonotype. V gene TRBV4-1 combines with J gene TRBJ1-5; D gene unclear. Germline V lookup: CDR1 MGHRA, CDR2 YSYEKL. V lost 1 base and J lost 3, with 7 bases in between. This CDR3 has 14 residues. The CDR3 region has the DNA TGCGCCAGCAGCCAAGGGGCAGACAATCAGCCCCAGCATTTT. Its translation is CASSQGADNQPQHF.

This chain joins TRBV6-1 and TRBJ1-2; no clear D. CDR3 length: 13 residues. The V gene's germline CDR1 is MNHNS and CDR2 SASEGT. V was clipped by 6 bases and J by 4 bases, with 12 bases between them. The CDR3 nucleotides read TGTGCCAGCAGCGACGGCGGCGGCTATGGCTACACCTTC. It is translated as CASSDGGGYGYTF.

This clonotype occurred a few times. The chain carries TRBV28 and TRBJ2-2, with D possibly being TRBD2 (6 bases). Trimming pared 7 bases from V and 5 bases from J, leaving 14 bases between. There are 14 residues in the CDR3. Germline CDR1 is MDHEN and CDR2 is SYDVKM. The DNA for the CDR3 is TGTGCCAGCATCTCCCCTAGCGCAACCGGGGAGCTGTTTTTT. Its protein product is CASISPSATGELFF.

The genes are TRBV20-1 and TRBJ2-1; D possibly corresponds to TRBD2 (5 bases). The CDR3 length is 14 residues. Germline V gene sequence: CDR1 DFQATT, CDR2 SNEGSKA (reference sequence). Trimming left V 0 bases short and J 5 bases short, with 11 bases between. The CDR3: CSARDESGDNEQFF. The CDR3 region has the DNA TGCAGTGCTAGAGATGAGAGCGGCGACAATGAGCAGTTCTTC.

Many counts were recorded for this clonotype. The chain links TRBV5-1 to TRBJ2-5; 7 bases fit TRBD2. The CDR3 sequence is 15 residues long. With 0 bases clipped from V and 5 bases from J, the junction kept 7 bases outside the gene matches. Looked up from germline, CDR1 is SGHRS and CDR2 is YFSETQ. In nucleotides, the CDR3 is TGCGCCAGCAGCTTGGAACTAGCGACTCAGGAGACCCAGTACTTC. Its translation is CASSLELATQETQYF. The variable domain in full, with the rest retrieved from reference TRBV5-1 and TRBJ2-5, is KAGVTQTPRYLIKTRGQQVTLSCSPISGHRSVSWYQQTPGQGLQFLFEYFSETQRNKGNFPGRFSGRQFSNSRSEMNVSTLELGDSALYLCASSLELATQETQYFGPGTRLLVL.

The CDR3 DNA reads as TGTGCCAGCAGTTTCCCCGGGACAGGGCCCTACGAGCAGTACGTC. It yields the protein CASSFPGTGPYEQYV. The chain is built from TRBV28 and TRBJ2-7; 9 bases are a match to TRBD1. Germline lookup yields CDR1 MDHEN and CDR2 SYDVKM. The CDR3 consists of 15 residues. J was trimmed by 2 bases and V by 3 bases; bases with no gene match: 5.

The chain uses TRBV19 and TRBJ2-2, with D possibly being TRBD2 (6 bases). CDR3 length: 14 residues. V shed 5 bases and J shed 5 bases, with 12 bases lying between them. Germline loops: CDR1 LNHDA, CDR2 SQIVND (reference sequence). The CDR3 sequence: CASSFVGGTGELFF. The CDR3 DNA follows: TGTGCCAGTAGTTTTGTGGGAGGTACCGGGGAGCTGTTTTTT.

V and J are TRBV20-1 and TRBJ2-3, with TRBD2 matching over 7 bases. V trimming: 5 bases; J trimming: 3 bases; junction bases outside the gene matches: 5. Looked up from germline, CDR1 is DFQATT and CDR2 is SNEGSKA (reference sequence). This CDR3 region has 13 residues. As DNA, the CDR3 is TGCAGTGCTGCTAGCGGCTCAACAGATACGCAGTATTTT. The encoded protein is CSAASGSTDTQYF.

This clonotype was counted only a few times. The chain joins TRBV3-1 to TRBJ2-3; TRBD2 is a possible D gene (6 bases). Germline assignment: CDR1 LGHDT and CDR2 YNNKEL (reference sequence). The CDR3 runs 15 residues. V shed 1 base and J shed 1 base, with 9 bases lying between them. The CDR3, as DNA: TGTGCCAGCAGCCAAGTTTGGGAGGGCACAGATACGCAGTATTTT. This translates into CASSQVWEGTDTQYF.

In its sample, this clonotype was seen once. V usage is TRBV13 and J usage is TRBJ2-7; 7 nucleotides match TRBD2. The CDR3 is made up of 14 amino acids. The ends lost 5 bases at V and 3 bases at J; junction bases unmatched: 7. Germline loops: CDR1 PRHDT, CDR2 FYEKMQ (reference sequence). CDR3 coding DNA: TGTGCCAGCAGCCCCGGGACTACCCACTACGAGCAGTACTTC. Its protein product is CASSPGTTHYEQYF.

This sequence joins TRBV6-2 or TRBV6-3 and TRBJ2-3, with 8 positions matching TRBD1. CDR3 length: 15 residues. Germline trimming cut 5 bases from V and 1 base from J; bases unmatched to any gene: 5. Germline V gene lookup returns CDR1 MNHEY and CDR2 SVGEGT. The CDR3 loop reads CASSPPDRGTDTQYF. The CDR3, as DNA: TGTGCCAGCAGTCCGCCGGACAGGGGCACAGATACGCAGTATTTT.

This clonotype was found many times. The J gene is TRBJ2-2, the V gene TRBV5-1; weak D call: TRBD1 (5 bases). V shed 1 base and J shed 2 bases, with 9 bases lying between them. Germline V gives CDR1 SGHRS, CDR2 YFSETQ. CDR3 length: 15 amino acids. The CDR3 DNA is TGCGCCAGCAGCTTGAAGGGGCCTAACACCGGGGAGCTGTTTTTT. Protein: CASSLKGPNTGELFF.

This clonotype was found a few times. Given the absence of the conserved phenylalanine or tryptophan at the CDR3 end, a read error is likely. Here the CDR3 DNA reads TGTGCCAGCAGTTACCGGGGCACTAACTACAATGAGCAGTTCCTC. The encoded protein is CASSYRGTNYNEQFL. The chain joins TRBV6-5 to TRBJ2-1; tentatively, D is TRBD1 or TRBD2 (5 bases each). V lost 2 bases, J lost 3 bases, and 11 bases lay in between. Germline-derived CDR1 and CDR2 are MNHEY and SVGAGI. The CDR3 consists of 15 residues.

This clonotype was counted at least ten times. The V gene is TRBV7-9, the J gene TRBJ1-1, with D unclear. This CDR3 region has 14 residues. Trimming pared 2 bases from V and 3 bases from J, leaving 10 bases between. CDR1 is SEHNR, CDR2 FQNEAQ, per germline (reference sequence). The CDR3 region is CASSLPSGYTEAFF. In nucleotides, the CDR3 is TGTGCCAGCAGCTTACCATCCGGTTACACTGAAGCTTTCTTT. Full variable domain (outside the CDR3, taken from reference TRBV7-9 and TRBJ1-1): DTGVSQNPRHKITKRGQNVTFRCDPISEHNRLYWYRQTLGQGPEFLTYFQNEAQLEKSRLLSDRFSAERPKGSFSTLEIQRTEQGDSAMYLCASSLPSGYTEAFFGQGTRLTVV.

The rearrangement joins TRBV10-3 to TRBJ2-1; 8 positions match TRBD2. This CDR3 contains 15 residues. The V gene's germline CDR1 is ENHRY and CDR2 SYGVKD. V was clipped by 4 bases and J by 4 bases; unmatched bases: 6. Written as DNA, the CDR3 is TGTGCCATCAGTGGGAGTAGCGGGGTATACAATGAGCAGTTCTTC. Its protein is CAISGSSGVYNEQFF.

At least ten counts were recorded for this clonotype. The CDR3 DNA follows: TGTGCCAGCAGGCCCGTGTCGGGTCAAGAGACCCAGTACTTC. It encodes CASRPVSGQETQYF. The chain uses TRBV7-9 and TRBJ2-5; no clear D gene. Germline V gene sequence: CDR1 SEHNR, CDR2 FQNEAQ (reference sequence). V lost 6 bases, J lost 2 bases, and 13 bases lay in between. The CDR3 is 14 residues long.

This clonotype was found many times. The genes are TRBV4-1 and TRBJ2-2, with D possibly TRBD2 on 6 matching bases. Trimming pared 0 bases from V and 15 bases from J, leaving 17 bases between. The germline V gene has CDR1 MGHRA and CDR2 YSYEKL. This CDR3 has 14 amino acids. CDR3 bases: TGCGCCAGCAGCCAAGATTATTTCGGGGACTCAATGTTTTTT. This sequence encodes CASSQDYFGDSMFF.

This clonotype came up many times. The V and J genes are TRBV28 and TRBJ1-2, with TRBD1 identical over 10 bases. The CDR3 has 14 amino acids. Germline V gene lookup returns CDR1 MDHEN and CDR2 SYDVKM. V shed 3 bases and J 8 bases; nucleotides not matched to a gene: 6. The DNA of the CDR3 is TGTGCCAGCAGTTTTTGGAGGACAGGGGGAGGCTACACCTTC. It translates to CASSFWRTGGGYTF.

The chain has TRBV2 and TRBJ2-7, with TRBD2 identical over 9 bases. After removal of 7 bases from V and 3 bases from J, the junction contained 4 bases not matched to a gene. The germline V gene encodes CDR1 SNHLY and CDR2 FYNNEI. The CDR3 loop spans 13 amino acids. CDR3 loop: CASMWREGYEQYF. CDR3 coding DNA: TGTGCCAGCATGTGGCGGGAGGGCTACGAGCAGTACTTC.

The genes are TRBV14 and TRBJ2-3; the match to TRBD1 covers 8 bases. The CDR3 consists of 19 residues. Looked up from germline, CDR1 is SGHDN and CDR2 is FVKESK. The V gene end was trimmed by 2 bases and the J gene end by 4 bases; junction bases not matched to a gene: 17. The CDR3 region has the DNA TGTGCCAGCAGCCAAACTGGGACAGGCGGAGGGCGGTATTCAGATACGCAGTATTTT. As protein: CASSQTGTGGGRYSDTQYF.

This clonotype was recorded at least ten times. V is TRBV9 and J is TRBJ2-3; a possible D gene is TRBD2 (6 bases). The CDR3 is made up of 13 amino acids. Between the trimmed V and J ends, which lost 3 bases and 4 bases, there was a span of 9 bases. Germline lookup yields CDR1 SGDLS and CDR2 YYNGEE. CDR3 coding DNA: TGTGCCAGCAGCGAACTAGCAGCAGATACGCAGTATTTT. As protein: CASSELAADTQYF.

This clonotype came up many times. This CDR3 is CATSGAGDTGELFF. The CDR3 DNA sequence: TGTGCCACCAGTGGGGCAGGGGACACCGGGGAGCTGTTTTTT. The chain has TRBV24-1 and TRBJ2-2, with D maybe TRBD1 (6 bases). The V gene's germline CDR1 is KGHDR and CDR2 SFDVKD. CDR3 size: 14 residues. V lost 5 bases and J 3 bases, leaving 9 bases between the germline ends.

This clonotype appeared a few times. V is TRBV27 and J is TRBJ2-5; no definite D call. CDR3 length equals 13 residues. Germline loops: CDR1 MNHEY, CDR2 SMNVEV (reference sequence). V was clipped by 2 bases and J by 5 bases, with 9 bases between them. The CDR3 here is CASSLGVGETQYF. CDR3 sequence (DNA): TGTGCCAGCAGTTTAGGGGTGGGTGAGACCCAGTACTTC.

This clonotype showed up many times. The chain combines TRBV12-3 or TRBV12-4 with TRBJ1-5, with D uncertain. V gave up 7 bases and J gave up 1 base, with 11 bases separating them. The CDR3 spans 14 residues. The CDR3 DNA reads TGTGCCAGCAAAACAGACGGGAGCAATCAGCCCCAGCATTTT. It translates to CASKTDGSNQPQHF.

This clonotype was observed many times. The V gene is TRBV6-4, the J gene TRBJ2-2; D gene ambiguous. The V end was cut by 0 bases, the J end by 6 bases, with 5 bases between. The germline V gene has CDR1 MRHNA and CDR2 SNTAGT. CDR3 length: 13 amino acids. CDR3 amino acids: CASSDSDSGELFF. CDR3 nucleotide sequence: TGTGCCAGCAGTGACTCTGACTCCGGGGAGCTGTTTTTT.

This rearrangement joins TRBV7-9 to TRBJ2-7; D gene ambiguous. Germline CDR1 reads SEHNR; CDR2 reads FQNEAQ (reference sequence). Trimming cost V 2 bases and J 6 bases, with 17 bases left between them. This CDR3 is built from 15 residues. In DNA form, the CDR3 reads TGTGCCAGCAGCTTATCCTACGGTAACCACCCCGAGCAGTACGTC. Translated: CASSLSYGNHPEQYV.